This TCR beta chain was sequenced for a study of blood T cell repertoires in COVID-19. Study-level background: Samples came from the United States, Italy and Spain, spanning acute and convalescent COVID-19. PBMCs, B-cell-depleted T cells, or T cells were the source of the cDNA or gDNA that made up the material.

Per the germline V gene, CDR1 is ENHRY and CDR2 is SYGVKD. Trimming removed 4 bases from V and 5 bases from J, with 11 bases in between. The CDR3 runs 13 residues. Authors' processing steps: Estimates of nucleated cell counts were drawn from the amplification of reference gene primers. Produced via immunoSEQ multiplex PCR; TCRdb's table is partial and in-frame only. The V and J calls and the clone size are those of that table, but D and trimming were determined from the DNA. The sample contains a few hundred thousand clones, 80% to 90% of which appear only once. This sequence joins TRBV10-3 and TRBJ1-2; D is unclear. The TCR was taken from an elderly man with acute or convalescent COVID-19. The sequencing sample was made of peripheral blood. CDR3 DNA sequence: TGTGCCATCAGTGGGGCCGGTAGTTATGGCTACACCTTC. This gives the protein CAISGAGSYGYTF.